These 27 T cell receptor beta chains originate from one sample sequenced in a study of blood T cells in healthy people across ages. With a J-beta primer mix and a sample-barcoded 5' primer, a second PCR ran 7 to 11 cycles. TCRdb independently ran MiXCR on the 5' RACE reads; one entry per CDR3 protein. The data hold some 670,000 distinct CDR3 sequences, with about 50% observed a single time. Sequencing input: blood. These receptors all come from a woman at least 80 years old in good health.

V is TRBV18 and J is TRBJ1-5; TRBD1 agrees at 7 bases. The V gene's germline CDR1 is KGHSH and CDR2 LQKENI. Trimming at V came to 5 bases and at J to 4 bases, leaving 5 bases not matched to a gene. The CDR3 length is 14 residues. This chain's CDR3 is CASSETGFNQPQHF. The CDR3 DNA follows: TGTGCCAGCTCAGAGACAGGGTTTAATCAGCCCCAGCATTTT. The whole variable domain, filled in from reference TRBV18 and TRBJ1-5, reads NAGVMQNPRHLVRRRGQEARLRCSPMKGHSHVYWYRQLPEEGLKFMVYLQKENIIDESGMPKERFSAEFPKEGPSILRIQQVVRGDSAAYFCASSETGFNQPQHFGDGTRLSIL.

This clonotype was observed at least ten times. The gene calls are TRBV12-3 or TRBV12-4 and TRBJ2-7; 9 bases align to TRBD2. J gave up 3 bases and V 3 bases, and 6 bases lay outside the gene matches. The CDR3 is 15 residues long. The chain's CDR3 is CASSLGTSGYYEQYF. In DNA, the CDR3 is TGTGCCAGCAGTTTGGGAACTAGCGGGTACTACGAGCAGTACTTC.

The gene calls are TRBV7-2 and TRBJ1-2; no definite D call. Trimming stripped 1 base from V and 7 bases from J, with 7 bases between. The CDR3 is 12 residues long. Germline V CDR1 and CDR2: SGHTA, FQGNSA. The CDR3 DNA reads TGTGCCAGCAGCTTAGTTGTTCGTGGCTACACCTTC. Its translation: CASSLVVRGYTF.

The J gene is TRBJ2-4, the V gene TRBV12-3 or TRBV12-4; 7 nucleotides agree with TRBD1. Gene TRBJ2-7 matches the end of the DNA better, so the J call may be wrong. CDR3 size: 14 residues. The DNA for the CDR3 is TGTGCCAGCACTCTCGACAGGGTAGGATACGAGCAGTACTTC. Protein sequence: CASTLDRVGYEQYF.

The genes are TRBV6-5 and TRBJ2-7; D possibly corresponds to TRBD1 (6 bases). V was cut by 4 bases and J by 4 bases, with 17 bases left in between. This CDR3 spans 15 amino acids. CDR1 and CDR2 from the germline V gene are MNHEY and SVGAGI. This CDR3 is CASSFLPGQGYEQYF. CDR3 sequence (DNA): TGTGCCAGCAGTTTCCTTCCTGGGCAGGGGTACGAGCAGTACTTC.

This clonotype was detected many times. J is TRBJ2-7 and V is TRBV24-1, with D possibly matching TRBD1 (6 bases). Trimming shortened V by 3 bases and J by 5 bases, and 16 bases separated the two germline ends. This CDR3 comprises 15 residues. In germline, CDR1 is KGHDR, CDR2 SFDVKD. CDR3 residues: CATSDPGTSGNEQYF. DNA for the CDR3: TGTGCCACCAGTGATCCCGGGACATCGGGGAACGAGCAGTACTTC.

The V call is TRBV7-3, the J call TRBJ2-1; 9 nucleotides match TRBD2. After removal of 0 bases from V and 6 bases from J, the junction contained 12 bases not matched to a gene. The CDR3 runs 18 residues. From germline, CDR1 is SGHTA and CDR2 FQGTGA. CDR3 bases: TGTGCCAGCAGCTTAACCAATATAAAGGTAGCGGGAGTCAATGAGCAGTTCTTC. Its protein product is CASSLTNIKVAGVNEQFF. The whole variable domain, filled in from reference TRBV7-3 and TRBJ2-1, reads GAGVSQTPSNKVTEKGKYVELRCDPISGHTALYWYRQSLGQGPEFLIYFQGTGAADDSGLPNDRFFAVRPEGSVSTLKIQRTERGDSAVYLCASSLTNIKVAGVNEQFFGPGTRLTVL.

The rearrangement uses TRBV6-5 and TRBJ1-5; D unclear. This CDR3 is 14 amino acids long. Germline CDR1 reads MNHEY; CDR2 reads SVGAGI. Trimming removed 1 base from V and 6 bases from J, with 10 bases in between. The CDR3 DNA sequence: TGTGCCAGCAGTTACTTTGGCGGCAGTCAGCCCCAGCATTTT. Translating it yields CASSYFGGSQPQHF.

The V and J genes are TRBV5-1 and TRBJ1-5; no firm D call. V was clipped by 4 bases and J by 5 bases, with 10 bases between them. The CDR3 covers 13 residues. CDR1 and CDR2 from the germline V gene are SGHRS and YFSETQ. Written as DNA, the CDR3 is TGCGCCAGCAGCGTCGGGCCCGATCAGCCCCAGCATTTT. As protein: CASSVGPDQPQHF.

This clonotype was detected a few times. The J gene is TRBJ1-6, the V gene TRBV18, with D tentatively TRBD1 (6 bases). This CDR3 comprises 15 residues. V lost 5 bases and J lost 13, with 21 bases in between. Germline V lookup: CDR1 KGHSH, CDR2 LQKENI. Written as DNA, the CDR3 is TGTGCCAGCTCATACCAGGACAGCCATGATACTCCCCTCCACTTT. Translation gives CASSYQDSHDTPLHF.

This clonotype was observed at least ten times. The V call is TRBV12-3 or TRBV12-4, the J call TRBJ2-6; D is uncertain. The CDR3 contains 14 residues. Trimming cost V 7 bases and J 4 bases, with 11 bases left between them. CDR3 sequence: CASNTRPGANVLTF. DNA of the CDR3: TGTGCCAGCAATACCAGACCCGGGGCCAACGTCCTGACTTTC.

This clonotype was counted a few times. The chain links TRBV11-2 to TRBJ2-1; 9 bases match TRBD1. Germline-derived CDR1 and CDR2 are SGHAT and FQNNGV. V lost 6 bases to trimming and J lost 10 bases; unmatched junction nucleotides: 13. The CDR3 consists of 15 residues. The CDR3: CASRPIWTGDFEQFF. The CDR3 DNA reads TGTGCCAGCAGACCTATTTGGACAGGGGACTTCGAGCAGTTCTTC.

This clonotype was seen a handful of times. One junction end disagrees with the germline gene, perhaps due to a read error. The chain combines TRBV28 with TRBJ2-7; D unresolved. Germline values: CDR1 MDHEN, CDR2 SYDVKM. CDR3 length: 12 amino acids. This CDR3 reads CANSFPLNEQYF. The CDR3 bases are TGTGCCAACAGTTTCCCCCTCAACGAGCAGTACTTC.

This chain uses TRBV12-3 or TRBV12-4 with TRBJ2-2; D gene uncertain. V was pared by 4 bases and J by 5 bases, with 8 bases between. The CDR3 is made up of 13 amino acids. CDR3 coding DNA: TGTGCCAGCAGTTACGTCGGTACCGGGGAGCTGTTTTTT. It specifies CASSYVGTGELFF.

Written as DNA, the CDR3 is TGCGCCAGCAGCTACCCTGGAGGGGATTACACTGAAGCTTTCTTT. This gives the protein CASSYPGGDYTEAFF. The chain recombines TRBV5-1 with TRBJ1-1, with D tentatively TRBD1 (5 bases). V shed 3 bases and J shed 3 bases, with 15 bases lying between them. Germline lookup yields CDR1 SGHRS and CDR2 YFSETQ. The CDR3 runs 15 residues.

The chain employs TRBV9 and TRBJ2-2; D possibly corresponds to TRBD2 (6 bases). The V gene lost 0 bases and the J gene lost 7 bases, with 13 bases spanning the gap. Germline V gene lookup returns CDR1 SGDLS and CDR2 YYNGEE. The CDR3 consists of 15 residues. The CDR3 is CASSVVGSGGGELFF. CDR3 DNA sequence: TGTGCCAGCAGCGTAGTTGGTAGCGGCGGCGGGGAGCTGTTTTTT.

As to this clonotype: A much larger clone lies a single base off, so this may be a read error. V gene TRBV5-1 combines with J gene TRBJ2-5, with 8 bases fitting TRBD2. There are 15 residues in the CDR3. The junction had 12 bases not matched to a gene; V was cut back by 0 bases and J by 11 bases. The germline V gene encodes CDR1 SGHRS and CDR2 YFSETQ. Written as DNA, the CDR3 is TGCGCCAGCAGCTTGGTTAGCGGGATGAGGAATGAGCAGTACTTC. Residues: CASSLVSGMRNEQYF.

V is TRBV29-1 and J is TRBJ1-4; tentatively, D is TRBD1 (5 bases). V lost 8 bases to trimming and J lost 5 bases, with 12 bases between them. The CDR3 sequence is 12 residues long. Per the germline V gene, CDR1 is SQVTM and CDR2 is ANQGSEA. The CDR3 DNA is TGCAGCTCATGGGACGGCAATGAAAAACTGTTTTTT. Residues: CSSWDGNEKLFF.

To note about this clonotype: It may be a read error: a sequence one base away is much more abundant. This rearrangement joins TRBV29-1 to TRBJ2-5, with D hard to call. V was clipped by 6 bases and J by 11 bases, with 13 bases between them. CDR1 SQVTM and CDR2 ANQGSEA come from the germline V gene. This CDR3 has 10 residues. CDR3: CSVAWGEQYF. CDR3 DNA: TGCAGCGTCGCGTGGGGTGAGCAGTACTTC.

This clonotype was counted only a few times. The chain links TRBV28 to TRBJ1-4; D gene ambiguous. Trimming left V 6 bases short and J 0 bases short, with 8 bases between. Germline CDR1 reads MDHEN; CDR2 reads SYDVKM. The CDR3 extends over 14 amino acids. The CDR3, as DNA: TGTGCCAGCAGCCTAGATGCAACTAATGAAAAACTGTTTTTT. Translating gives CASSLDATNEKLFF.

The count of this clonotype is one. The V and J genes are TRBV2 and TRBJ2-3; D not certain. V was trimmed by 5 bases and J by 1 base, leaving 10 bases between them. Looked up from germline, CDR1 is SNHLY and CDR2 is FYNNEI. This CDR3 has 14 amino acids. The CDR3 protein is CASSTAKRTDTQYF. The CDR3 region has the DNA TGTGCCAGCAGTACAGCTAAACGCACAGATACGCAGTATTTT.

This clonotype was seen once. This may arise from a read error, as a much more abundant clone is one base away. This chain joins TRBV9 and TRBJ2-5; TRBD1 is a possible D gene (5 bases). Germline V gene lookup returns CDR1 SGDLS and CDR2 YYNGEE. This CDR3 contains 13 residues. This chain's CDR3 is CAGSVEQGYEQYF. The CDR3 coding sequence is TGTGCCGGCAGCGTGGAGCAGGGCTATGAGCAGTACTTC.

The chain recombines TRBV5-1 with TRBJ2-7; 8 bases line up with TRBD1. Germline CDR1 reads SGHRS; CDR2 reads YFSETQ. V dropped 2 bases and J dropped 1; count of bases not matched to a gene: 2. This CDR3 has 14 amino acids. CDR3 DNA sequence: TGCGCCAGCAGCTTCCGGGACAGGTCCTACGAGCAGTACTTC. Translation: CASSFRDRSYEQYF. The full variable domain, in which reference TRBV5-1 and TRBJ2-7 provide the parts outside the CDR3, is KAGVTQTPRYLIKTRGQQVTLSCSPISGHRSVSWYQQTPGQGLQFLFEYFSETQRNKGNFPGRFSGRQFSNSRSEMNVSTLELGDSALYLCASSFRDRSYEQYFGPGTRLTVT.

The V and J genes are TRBV24-1 and TRBJ2-3; D is perhaps TRBD2 (5 bases). Trimming removed 4 bases at V and 5 bases at J, with 12 bases between. CDR1 KGHDR and CDR2 SFDVKD come from the germline V gene. This CDR3 region has 14 residues. The CDR3 loop reads CATSDGFEGDTQYF. The CDR3 region has the DNA TGTGCCACCAGTGACGGGTTTGAGGGAGATACGCAGTATTTT.

The chain employs TRBV20-1 and TRBJ1-5; D is uncertain. Germline values: CDR1 DFQATT, CDR2 SNEGSKA (reference sequence). The CDR3 is 15 residues long. Trimming removed 6 bases from V and 0 bases from J, with 15 bases in between. Here the CDR3 DNA reads TGCAGTGCCATAGGAAGGAGTTATAGCAATCAGCCCCAGCATTTT. It encodes CSAIGRSYSNQPQHF.

A word on this clonotype: At one boundary the junction diverges from the germline segment, which might be a read error. This chain connects TRBV5-1 to TRBJ1-1; 8 bases match TRBD1. The CDR3 is made up of 17 amino acids. CDR1 is SGHRS, CDR2 YFSETQ, per germline. CDR3 nucleotides: TGCCCCAGCAGCTCCACAGGGGACAGGAGGAGAGGCACTGAAGCTTTCTTT. Translated: CPSSSTGDRRRGTEAFF.

Remarks on this clonotype: One end of the junction varies from germline; a read error may be responsible. V gene TRBV7-7 combines with J gene TRBJ2-7; TRBD1 matches 7 bases. Near its end, the DNA agrees better with TRBJ2-5, so the J call may be wrong. CDR3 length: 14 residues. The germline V gene has CDR1 SSHAT and CDR2 FNYEAQ (reference sequence). The chain's CDR3 is CASSSGQVPETQYF. As DNA, the CDR3 is TGTGCTAGCAGCTCAGGACAGGTCCCAGAGACCCAGTACTTC.